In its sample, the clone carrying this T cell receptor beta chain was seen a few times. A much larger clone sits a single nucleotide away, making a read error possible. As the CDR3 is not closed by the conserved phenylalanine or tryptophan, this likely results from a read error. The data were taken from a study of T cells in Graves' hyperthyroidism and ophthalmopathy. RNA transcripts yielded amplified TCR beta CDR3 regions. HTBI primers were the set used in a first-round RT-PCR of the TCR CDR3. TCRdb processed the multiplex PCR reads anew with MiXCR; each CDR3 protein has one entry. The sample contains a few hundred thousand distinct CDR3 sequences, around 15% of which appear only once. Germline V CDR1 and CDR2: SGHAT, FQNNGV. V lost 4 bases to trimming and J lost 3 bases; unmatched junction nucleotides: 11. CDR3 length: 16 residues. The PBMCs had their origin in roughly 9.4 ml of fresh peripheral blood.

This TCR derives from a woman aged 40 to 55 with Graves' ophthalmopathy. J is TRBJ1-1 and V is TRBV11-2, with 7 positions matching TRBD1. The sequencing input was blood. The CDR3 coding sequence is TGTGCCAGCAGCTCGCACAGGGGACCCAAGGACACTGAAGCTTTCCTT. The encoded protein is CASSSHRGPKDTEAFL.